The 32 T cell receptor beta chains presented below share a single source sample, sequenced in a study of T cells in Graves' hyperthyroidism and ophthalmopathy. Using RNA transcripts as the source, TCR beta CDR3 regions were amplified. Carried out on the TCR CDR3, a first-round RT-PCR used the HTBI primer set. TCRdb passed the multiplex PCR reads through MiXCR, listing each CDR3 protein once. Of approximately 740,000 distinct CDR3 sequences in the sample, 12% to 15% were seen once. Sequencing used blood. All receptors come from a woman younger than 30 with Graves' hyperthyroidism.

The chain has TRBV15 and TRBJ2-7; maybe TRBD1 (5 bases). Germline V CDR1 and CDR2: LNHNV, YYDKDF (reference sequence). The CDR3 is 13 residues long. V was clipped by 0 bases and J by 7 bases, with 10 bases between them. The CDR3 DNA sequence: TGTGCCACCAGCAGAGATACTTCAGGGGAGCAGTACTTC. It codes for CATSRDTSGEQYF.

In its sample, this clonotype was seen many times. The CDR3, as DNA: TGCAGCGTTGCGCCGGGCTCTGGAAACACCATATATTTT. This codes for CSVAPGSGNTIYF. The V and J genes are TRBV29-1 and TRBJ1-3; D uncertain. The CDR3 sequence is 13 residues long. V dropped 4 bases and J dropped 0 bases, with 7 bases sitting between them. The germline CDR1 and CDR2 sequences are SQVTM and ANQGSEA.

This clonotype appeared many times. The chain recombines TRBV7-8 with TRBJ2-3; no definite D call. Germline CDR1 is SGHVS and CDR2 is FQNEAQ. This CDR3 has 13 amino acids. The ends were cut back, 8 bases at V and 0 bases at J, with 9 bases in the middle. In nucleotides, the CDR3 is TGTGCCAGCCGGCAGGCTAGCACAGATACGCAGTATTTT. This sequence encodes CASRQASTDTQYF.

This clonotype was detected many times. The V gene is TRBV7-8, the J gene TRBJ1-1; the D is unclear. Per germline, CDR1 SGHVS and CDR2 FQNEAQ. Trimming removed 8 bases at V and 1 base at J, with 17 bases between. This CDR3 region has 15 residues. CDR3: CASSLGGGRNTEAFF. CDR3 DNA sequence: TGTGCCAGCTCCCTCGGCGGAGGGCGGAACACTGAAGCTTTCTTT.

This clonotype was recorded at least ten times. The V gene is TRBV5-5, the J gene TRBJ2-5; tentatively, D is TRBD1 (5 bases). Trimming removed 2 bases at V and 2 bases at J, with 7 bases between. The V gene's germline CDR1 is SGHKS and CDR2 YYEKEE (reference sequence). There are 13 residues in the CDR3. The CDR3 DNA follows: TGTGCCAGCAGCTTACAGGTTCAAGAGACCCAGTACTTC. Its translation: CASSLQVQETQYF.

The chain is built from TRBV20-1 and TRBJ2-7; 7 positions agree with TRBD2. Looked up from germline, CDR1 is DFQATT and CDR2 is SNEGSKA (reference sequence). The CDR3 totals 15 residues. V was clipped by 7 bases and J by 7 bases; unmatched bases: 19. CDR3 region: CSGASGGGGIGEQYF. The CDR3 DNA reads TGCAGTGGGGCTAGCGGTGGAGGAGGAATTGGAGAGCAGTACTTC.

V is TRBV10-3 and J is TRBJ2-2; possibly TRBD2 for D (6 bases). The CDR3 contains 15 residues. Germline CDR1 ENHRY, CDR2 SYGVKD. V was trimmed by 0 bases and J by 6 bases, leaving 11 bases between them. The CDR3 DNA is TGTGCCATCAGTGAGTCAACGGGAGCGGCCGGGGAGCTGTTTTTT. This sequence encodes CAISESTGAAGELFF.

A word on this clonotype: In this CDR3 the conserved last residue, phenylalanine or tryptophan, is missing, so a read error is likely. V and J are TRBV28 and TRBJ1-5; the match to TRBD1 covers 8 bases. Losses at the gene ends were 3 bases for V and 3 bases for J; bases not matched to a gene: 16. Per the germline V gene, CDR1 is MDHEN and CDR2 is SYDVKM. The CDR3 covers 19 residues. The DNA for the CDR3 is TGTGCCAGCAGTTTTCTCCGGACAGGGCTCTTAAGAAACAATCAGCCCCAGCATCTT. It specifies CASSFLRTGLLRNNQPQHL.

This clonotype showed up many times. This chain links TRBV12-3 or TRBV12-4 with TRBJ1-1, with 8 bases aligning to TRBD1. V was clipped by 6 bases and J by 5 bases; unmatched bases: 11. This CDR3 is 15 amino acids long. The CDR3 coding sequence is TGTGCCAGCAGCCCTAGGACAGGGAGGAGGACTGAAGCTTTCTTT. The encoded protein is CASSPRTGRRTEAFF.

This clonotype was observed many times. The rearrangement joins TRBV6-1 to TRBJ2-1, with TRBD1 matching over 12 bases. The CDR3 covers 15 residues. V lost 6 bases to trimming and J lost 7 bases; unmatched junction nucleotides: 7. Per the germline V gene, CDR1 is MNHNS and CDR2 is SASEGT. The CDR3 region has the DNA TGTGCCAGCAGCAGGGGACAGGGGGCGCAGAATGAGCAGTTCTTC. Protein: CASSRGQGAQNEQFF.

This clonotype was detected ten times or more. This chain uses TRBV20-1 with TRBJ2-7; the D is unclear. Trimming shortened V by 4 bases and J by 0 bases, and 10 bases separated the two germline ends. CDR1 and CDR2 (germline): DFQATT, SNEGSKA (reference sequence). This CDR3 spans 13 amino acids. As DNA, the CDR3 is TGCAGTGCTACGGGTCTTTTCTCCTACGAGCAGTACTTC. Translation: CSATGLFSYEQYF.

The V gene is TRBV14, the J gene TRBJ2-2; D not resolved. Germline-derived CDR1 and CDR2 are SGHDN and FVKESK. Trimming shortened V by 0 bases and J by 7 bases, and 9 bases separated the two germline ends. The CDR3 runs to 14 residues. This CDR3 reads CASSQDGTGGELFF. Here the CDR3 DNA reads TGTGCCAGCAGCCAAGACGGAACGGGCGGGGAGCTGTTTTTT.

The V and J genes are TRBV5-6 and TRBJ2-7, with D possibly being TRBD2 (5 bases). The CDR3 spans 15 residues. Trimming removed 1 base from V and 5 bases from J, with 16 bases in between. From germline, CDR1 is SGHDT and CDR2 YYEEEE. The CDR3 loop is CASSLRTDFLDEQYF. Written as DNA, the CDR3 is TGTGCCAGCAGCTTGAGGACTGACTTCCTTGACGAGCAGTACTTC.

The rearrangement joins TRBV29-1 to TRBJ1-5; perhaps TRBD1 as D (5 bases). The CDR3 has 14 amino acids. CDR1 is SQVTM and CDR2 is ANQGSEA in the germline V gene. Trimming cost V 4 bases and J 1 base, with 11 bases left between them. The CDR3 coding sequence is TGCAGCGTTGGGGCCGGGGGAAGCAATCAGCCCCAGCATTTT. Protein product: CSVGAGGSNQPQHF.

There are a few counts of this clonotype. The CDR3 does not close with the conserved phenylalanine or tryptophan, likely indicating a read error. The J gene is TRBJ2-1, the V gene TRBV7-3; TRBD2 aligns across 7 bases. CDR3 length: 15 amino acids. With 0 bases clipped from V and 4 bases from J, the junction kept 3 bases outside the gene matches. From germline, CDR1 is SGHTA and CDR2 FQGTGA. CDR3 coding DNA: TGTGCCAGCAGCTTAACGGCTAGCGGATACAATGAGCAGTTCTCC. Translation gives CASSLTASGYNEQFS.

This clonotype was seen ten or more times. This chain connects TRBV30 to TRBJ1-4, with a possible D match to TRBD1 (6 bases). There are 14 residues in the CDR3. Germline CDR1 reads GTSNPN; CDR2 reads SVGIG (reference sequence). V was trimmed by 6 bases and J by 2 bases, leaving 13 bases between them. CDR3 in DNA: TGTGCCTGCCACCAGACAGGTACTAATGAAAAACTGTTTTTT. It yields the protein CACHQTGTNEKLFF.

In its sample, this clonotype was seen many times. The chain links TRBV7-2 to TRBJ2-1, with D unresolved. Germline V gene lookup returns CDR1 SGHTA and CDR2 FQGNSA. Trimming shortened V by 3 bases and J by 10 bases, and 10 bases separated the two germline ends. This CDR3 region has 12 residues. The CDR3 nucleotides are TGTGCCAGCAGCTTCAGTGCACGAGAGCAGTTCTTC. This encodes CASSFSAREQFF.

A remark on this clonotype: Relative to the germline gene, one junction end is altered; a read error may explain this. V is TRBV11-1 and J is TRBJ2-7; the D is unclear. Germline values: CDR1 SGHAT, CDR2 FQDESV (reference sequence). CDR3 length: 13 amino acids. The CDR3 DNA sequence: TGTGCCAGCAGCATCACGAGCTCCTACGGGCAGTACTTC. As protein: CASSITSSYGQYF.

This clonotype has just a few counts. The chain employs TRBV29-1 and TRBJ2-5, with D perhaps being TRBD1 or TRBD2 (6 bases each). Trimming cost V 2 bases and J 5 bases, with 18 bases left between them. The CDR3 contains 15 residues. Germline values: CDR1 SQVTM, CDR2 ANQGSEA. Written as DNA, the CDR3 is TGCAGCGTTGAATGGAGGGGGAACGGTGCGGAGACCCAGTACTTC. As protein: CSVEWRGNGAETQYF.

This clonotype was counted only a few times. The chain joins TRBV18 to TRBJ2-3; 13 bases agree with TRBD2. V lost 2 bases to trimming and J lost 5 bases; unmatched junction nucleotides: 4. Germline assignment: CDR1 KGHSH and CDR2 LQKENI. The CDR3 sequence is 16 residues long. DNA of the CDR3: TGTGCCAGCTCACCATCCGGGACTAGCGGGGTAGATACGCAGTATTTT. Translating gives CASSPSGTSGVDTQYF.

This clonotype has a count of ten or more. This chain uses TRBV6-1 with TRBJ2-2; no definite D call. This CDR3 contains 14 residues. V was pared by 8 bases and J by 1 base, with 11 bases between. The germline V gene encodes CDR1 MNHNS and CDR2 SASEGT. The CDR3 loop reads CASRALGNTGELFF. In DNA form, the CDR3 reads TGTGCCAGCCGCGCGTTAGGGAACACCGGGGAGCTGTTTTTT.

About this clonotype: The conserved phenylalanine or tryptophan is not found at the CDR3 terminus, so this likely reflects a read error. The chain employs TRBV13 and TRBJ2-7; 8 positions agree with TRBD1. CDR3 length: 14 residues. V lost 5 bases to trimming and J lost 7 bases; unmatched junction nucleotides: 10. CDR1 and CDR2 (germline): PRHDT, FYEKMQ (reference sequence). DNA of the CDR3: TGTGCCAGCAGCATCGGACAGGGACGAGGGGAGCAGTACCTC. Translating gives CASSIGQGRGEQYL.

V usage is TRBV7-9 and J usage is TRBJ2-4; a possible D gene is TRBD1 (6 bases). From germline, CDR1 is SEHNR and CDR2 FQNEAQ (reference sequence). The ends were cut back, 5 bases at V and 3 bases at J, with 14 bases in the middle. The CDR3 consists of 15 residues. The CDR3 loop reads CASSPRGSSKNIQYF. The CDR3 DNA is TGTGCCAGCAGCCCGAGGGGGAGCAGCAAAAACATTCAGTACTTC. The full variable domain, rest sourced from reference TRBV7-9 and TRBJ2-4, is DTGVSQNPRHKITKRGQNVTFRCDPISEHNRLYWYRQTLGQGPEFLTYFQNEAQLEKSRLLSDRFSAERPKGSFSTLEIQRTEQGDSAMYLCASSPRGSSKNIQYFGAGTRLSVL.

This clonotype was counted ten times or more. This rearrangement joins TRBV28 to TRBJ1-1; D is uncertain. The CDR3 has 14 amino acids. Germline loops: CDR1 MDHEN, CDR2 SYDVKM. Trimming removed 3 bases at V and 0 bases at J, with 8 bases between. For the CDR3, the DNA is TGTGCCAGCAGTTTTATCAACCTGAACACTGAAGCTTTCTTT. Translation gives CASSFINLNTEAFF. The full variable domain, with the rest looked up from reference TRBV28 and TRBJ1-1, is DVKVTQSSRYLVKRTGEKVFLECVQDMDHENMFWYRQDPGLGLRLIYFSYDVKMKEKGDIPEGYSVSREKKERFSLILESASTNQTSMYLCASSFINLNTEAFFGQGTRLTVV.

This clonotype has at least ten counts. The chain combines TRBV11-1 with TRBJ2-7; D is possibly TRBD1 (5 bases). This CDR3 spans 15 amino acids. Germline lookup yields CDR1 SGHAT and CDR2 FQDESV (reference sequence). Trimming shortened V by 5 bases and J by 2 bases, and 16 bases separated the two germline ends. The CDR3 DNA is TGTGCCAGCAGCCACAGGAACAGCAAGACCTACGAGCAGTACTTC. Translation: CASSHRNSKTYEQYF.

The CDR3 spells CASSQGGAGGTTQYF. The CDR3 bases are TGTGCCAGCAGCCAAGGAGGAGCGGGGGGGACGACCCAGTACTTC. The J gene is TRBJ2-5, the V gene TRBV4-2; 10 bases are shared with TRBD2. Germline trimming cut 1 base from V and 7 bases from J; bases unmatched to any gene: 6. CDR3 length equals 15 residues. Germline-derived CDR1 and CDR2 are LGHNA and YNFKEQ.

This clonotype was seen many times. The rearrangement uses TRBV2 and TRBJ2-1, with D unclear. This CDR3 comprises 13 residues. V lost 2 bases and J lost 4, with 6 bases in between. The germline CDR1 and CDR2 sequences are SNHLY and FYNNEI. For the CDR3, the DNA is TGTGCCAGCAGTGAATTGGTATACAATGAGCAGTTCTTC. Translation gives CASSELVYNEQFF. Looking up the rest from reference TRBV2 and TRBJ2-1 gives the full variable domain: EPEVTQTPSHQVTQMGQEVILRCVPISNHLYFYWYRQILGQKVEFLVSFYNNEISEKSEIFDDQFSVERPDGSNFTLKIRSTKLEDSAMYFCASSELVYNEQFFGPGTRLTVL.

This clonotype showed up many times. This chain connects TRBV28 to TRBJ2-7; TRBD2 aligns across 11 bases. The length of the CDR3 is 19 residues. Germline V lookup: CDR1 MDHEN, CDR2 SYDVKM. V lost 5 bases and J lost 7; bases outside the gene matches: 22. This chain's CDR3 is CASSPPNWGIAGGPNEQYF. CDR3 coding DNA: TGTGCCAGCAGTCCCCCGAATTGGGGAATAGCGGGAGGGCCTAATGAGCAGTACTTC. Complete variable domain (other parts from reference TRBV28 and TRBJ2-7): DVKVTQSSRYLVKRTGEKVFLECVQDMDHENMFWYRQDPGLGLRLIYFSYDVKMKEKGDIPEGYSVSREKKERFSLILESASTNQTSMYLCASSPPNWGIAGGPNEQYFGPGTRLTVT.

This rearrangement joins TRBV20-1 to TRBJ2-3; D perhaps matches TRBD2 (6 bases). The CDR3 totals 15 residues. The V gene's germline CDR1 is DFQATT and CDR2 SNEGSKA (reference sequence). V was clipped by 0 bases and J by 4 bases, with 14 bases between them. CDR3 in DNA: TGCAGTGCTAGAGATTATCTACTAGCTGCAGATACGCAGTATTTT. It translates to CSARDYLLAADTQYF.

The chain joins TRBV5-5 to TRBJ2-5; tentative D call: TRBD2 (6 bases). CDR3 length: 15 amino acids. The ends were cut back, 3 bases at V and 4 bases at J, with 16 bases in the middle. CDR1 and CDR2 from the germline V gene are SGHKS and YYEKEE (reference sequence). The chain's CDR3 is CASSSTGGLGETQYF. CDR3 DNA: TGTGCCAGCAGCTCTACCGGGGGACTTGGAGAGACCCAGTACTTC.

In this sample, this clonotype turned up a few times. V gene TRBV2 combines with J gene TRBJ2-7; 12 bases map to TRBD1. The CDR3 totals 18 residues. The germline V gene encodes CDR1 SNHLY and CDR2 FYNNEI. The ends lost 6 bases at V and 0 bases at J; junction bases unmatched: 12. As DNA, the CDR3 is TGTGCCAGCAGAGCCGGGACAGGGGGCTTGGGGGGCTCCTACGAGCAGTACTTC. Protein: CASRAGTGGLGGSYEQYF.

This clonotype was detected only a few times. CDR3 nucleotides: TGTGCCAGCACACTAAGTGGGGGGTCCTATAATTCACCCCTCCACTTT. It is translated as CASTLSGGSYNSPLHF. The chain combines TRBV28 with TRBJ1-6; tentative D call: TRBD1 (5 bases). The CDR3 sequence is 16 residues long. Looked up from germline, CDR1 is MDHEN and CDR2 is SYDVKM. Trimming removed 7 bases from V and 1 base from J, with 14 bases in between.